This is a list of T cell receptor beta chains from one sample in a study of cytomegalovirus exposure and HLA in healthy donors. Assay used: immunoSEQ multiplex PCR; TCRdb lists only in-frame clones, some missing. This table holds about 200,000 clones, 79% found once. The sample taken for sequencing was PBMCs. These receptor sequences come from a girl aged 5 to 17 in good health and CMV-seropositive. Both conserved end residues are trimmed from each CDR3.

V	J	CDR3
TRBV9	TRBJ1-5	ASSSGQGSNQPQH
TRBV27	TRBJ2-7	ASSLVGASYEQY
TRBV5-4	TRBJ1-4	ASSLANRDRNEKLF
TRBV7-2	TRBJ2-3	SGGSTDTQY
TRBV9	TRBJ1-5	ASSSKGQGRNQPQH
TRBV6-4	TRBJ1-2	ATETGGNGYT
TRBV9	TRBJ2-5	ASSAEGGAQETQY
TRBV19	TRBJ1-6	ASSARDSPNSPLH
TRBV11-2	TRBJ1-4	ASSLDLVATTNEKLF
TRBV27	TRBJ2-3	ASSLRGGTSTDTQY
TRBV19	TRBJ1-2	ASSPTGTGGSYGYT
TRBV10-1	TRBJ2-4	ASRCLPRY
TRBV30	TRBJ2-3	AWSVGGKADTQY
TRBV6-5	TRBJ2-7	ASTPTGRDREY
TRBV10-1	TRBJ1-3	ASSGGNSGNTIY
TRBV10-1	TRBJ1-1	ANQDARNTEAF
TRBV10-3	TRBJ2-3	AISGGVGKPYTDTQY
TRBV7-8	TRBJ1-4	ASSLLGTNEKLF
TRBV6-5	TRBJ1-1	ASRTQTGGNTEAF
TRBV7-9	TRBJ2-5	ASNPSGGSETQY
TRBV9	TRBJ2-1	ASSVLTGGRDEQF
TRBV4-3	TRBJ1-5	ASSQDQGNQPQH
TRBV19	TRBJ2-7	ASSTPRGTSYEQY
TRBV19	TRBJ1-5	ASSYRYSNQPQH
TRBV4-3	TRBJ2-3	ASSKGLFGGDTQY
TRBV10-3	TRBJ2-7	AISESAGTGREQY
TRBV2	TRBJ1-2	ASRQGSGYGYT
TRBV13	.	ASSLGGGGGNEQY
TRBV21-1	TRBJ2-6	ASSLQVFYSGANVLT
TRBV5-1	TRBJ1-2	ASSLTTGPNYGYT
TRBV7-9	TRBJ2-3	ASSLGLGSGDTQY
TRBV5-1	TRBJ2-1	ASSAEGLAGGTVYNEQF
TRBV5-8	TRBJ1-2	ASSRGQGNHGYT